This TCR beta chain was recorded in a study of CD8 T cells in ankylosing spondylitis. This CDR3 has 17 amino acids. The germline V gene has CDR1 SGHVS and CDR2 FNYEAQ. Losses at the gene ends were 5 bases for V and 0 bases for J; bases not matched to a gene: 10. A remark on this clonotype: Antigen: not known.

Findings of the study overall: Reported data indicate significant enrichment of disease-linked clones within matched ankylosing spondylitis synovial fluid. Past studies reported some motif variants in reactive arthritis synovial fluid and blood. Disease-linked clones displayed a CD8+ phenotype and appeared relatively rarely in peripheral blood. Apparently characteristic of ankylosing spondylitis blood was a TCR beta motif (roughly 8 highly homologous variants).

Each TCR beta library was made by quantitative 5'-RACE that incorporated molecular barcodes. TCRdb re-called the 5' RACE reads with MiXCR, one entry per CDR3 protein. The sample yields fewer than 550,000 distinct CDR3 sequences, approximately 5% seen once. This receptor was obtained from a male donor with ankylosing spondylitis. This rearrangement joins TRBV7-6 to TRBJ2-3; 8 bases are a match to TRBD2. The sample comprised blood, either unsorted or a sorted T cell fraction (not recorded which). The DNA of the CDR3 is TGTGCCAGCAGCCCCCTCGGACTAGCACTGAGCACAGATACGCAGTATTTT. Translated: CASSPLGLALSTDTQYF.